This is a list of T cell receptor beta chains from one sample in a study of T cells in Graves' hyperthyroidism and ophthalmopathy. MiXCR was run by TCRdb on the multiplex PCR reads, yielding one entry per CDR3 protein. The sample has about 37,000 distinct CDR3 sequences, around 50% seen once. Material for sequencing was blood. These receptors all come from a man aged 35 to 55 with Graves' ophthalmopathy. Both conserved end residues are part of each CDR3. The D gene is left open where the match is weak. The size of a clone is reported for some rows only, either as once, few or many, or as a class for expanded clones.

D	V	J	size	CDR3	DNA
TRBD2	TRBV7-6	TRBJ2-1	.	CAMSGTYNEQFF	TGTGCCATGAGCGGGACCTACAATGAGCAGTTCTTC
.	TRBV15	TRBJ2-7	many	CATSRELIRGALDEQYF	TGTGCCACCAGCAGAGAATTAATTCGGGGGGCTCTGGACGAGCAGTACTTC
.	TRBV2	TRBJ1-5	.	CASGNRDF	TGTGCCAGCGGAAACAGGGATTTT
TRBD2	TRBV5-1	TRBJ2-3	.	CASSPFTSANTQYF	TGCGCCAGCAGCCCTTTTACTAGCGCGAATACGCAGTATTTT
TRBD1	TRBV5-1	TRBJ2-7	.	CASSLEQGDEQYF	TGCGCCAGCAGCTTGGAACAGGGGGACGAGCAGTACTTC
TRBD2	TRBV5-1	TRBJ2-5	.	CASSFGTSGSTETQYF	TGCGCCAGCAGCTTCGGGACTAGCGGGAGTACGGAGACCCAGTACTTC
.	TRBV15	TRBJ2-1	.	CATSRSRGGASSYNEQFF	TGTGCCACCAGCAGATCCCGAGGGGGTGCCAGCTCCTACAATGAGCAGTTCTTC
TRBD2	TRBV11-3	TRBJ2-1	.	CASSGGDEQFF	TGTGCCAGCAGCGGGGGGGATGAGCAGTTCTTC
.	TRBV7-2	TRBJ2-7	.	CAGSRGVSYKQYF	TGTGCCGGCAGCAGAGGAGTTAGCTACAAGCAATACTTC
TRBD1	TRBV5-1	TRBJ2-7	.	CASSVGQAIREEQYF	TGCGCCAGCAGCGTCGGACAGGCAATACGAGAAGAGCAGTACTTC
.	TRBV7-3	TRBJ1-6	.	CASSRDGYSPLHF	TGTGCCAGCAGCCGAGATGGGTATTCACCCCTCCACTTT
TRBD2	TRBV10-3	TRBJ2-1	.	CAISESGLAQYDNEQFF	TGTGCCATCAGTGAGTCAGGACTAGCCCAATATGACAATGAGCAGTTCTTC
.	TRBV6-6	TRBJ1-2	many	CASSLLGSSNYGYTF	TGTGCCAGCAGTCTACTCGGCAGTTCTAACTATGGCTACACCTTC
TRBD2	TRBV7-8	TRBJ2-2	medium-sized	CATWGAGGTGELFF	TGTGCCACATGGGGAGCGGGAGGCACCGGGGAGCTGTTTTTT
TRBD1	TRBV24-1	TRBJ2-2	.	CATSDPAGQGNGELFF	TGTGCCACCAGTGACCCCGCAGGACAGGGTAACGGGGAGCTGTTTTTT
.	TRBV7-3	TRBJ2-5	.	CASSWRSGGTREETQYF	TGTGCCAGCAGCTGGAGGTCCGGCGGCACGAGAGAAGAGACCCAGTACTTC
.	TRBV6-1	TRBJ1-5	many	CASSKAAGTRRRGDNQPQHF	TGTGCCAGCAGTAAAGCCGCCGGGACCCGGCGCCGGGGTGACAATCAGCCCCAGCATTTT